Included here is one T cell receptor beta chain sequence, with context. Its cognate antigen is unknown. This entry comes from a study of T-cell memory formation after mild COVID-19. Study-wide findings and caveats: Detection of some responders pre-infection suggested pre-existing cross-reactive memory T cells participated. CD4+ contracting clones were mainly CM and EM; CD8+ ones, EMRA.

MiXCR, run by TCRdb on the 5' RACE reads, gives a single entry per CDR3 protein. The table has 500,000 to 550,000 distinct CDR3 sequences, 20% seen once. This CDR3 is 13 amino acids long. The V gene's germline CDR1 is SGHKS and CDR2 YYEKEE (reference sequence). V was trimmed by 6 bases and J by 4 bases, leaving 13 bases between them. The source of this sequence is an adult woman who had mild COVID-19 (a few samples of this study predate the infection). Cell type and time point are not known. The chain recombines TRBV5-5 with TRBJ1-2, with D possibly being TRBD1 (5 bases). Sample: PBMCs or a T cell subset sorted from them (not recorded which). The CDR3 region has the DNA TGTGCCAGCAAGGCGACAGCGATCTATGGCTACACCTTC. Translation gives CASKATAIYGYTF. The full variable domain, its missing parts supplied by reference TRBV5-5 and TRBJ1-2, is DAGVTQSPTHLIKTRGQQVTLRCSPISGHKSVSWYQQVLGQGPQFIFQYYEKEERGRGNFPDRFSARQFPNYSSELNVNALLLGDSALYLCASKATAIYGYTFGSGTRLTVV.